The entry below describes one T cell receptor beta chain. Its antigen has not been determined. No clone much larger than this one lies a single base away; base qualities are absent. The immunoSEQ Assay, a bias-controlled multiplex PCR, was used to amplify TCRbeta CDR3 regions from genomic DNA. From the authors' description of their analysis: Within the assay, amplification of reference gene primers was used to estimate how many nucleated cells each sample contained. To quantify the absolute abundance of each unique TCRbeta CDR3 rearrangement, sequence reads were collapsed and filtered. For each sample, productive Simpson clonality was calculated by taking the square root of Simpson's diversity index across productive rearrangements. TCRdb mirrors the immuneACCESS table, restricted to in-frame sequences. Some clones are absent from its copies; in checked studies, under half trace to an unresolved V gene, and the reason for the others is unknown. V and J calls and clone size follow that table, whereas D and trimming were derived from the DNA. The table for this sample lists around 150,000 clones; over 80% of them were counted only once. More than 4.5% of the sample is taken by the ten largest.

At one collaborating source in Seattle, patients were enrolled during active infection and were followed longitudinally through the course of disease. Each collaborating institution followed its own protocols to collect whole blood in K2EDTA tubes. For TCRbeta analysis, collaborator samples were shipped as frozen whole blood, as isolated PBMCs, or as DNA extracted from either sample type. Deletion took 1 base off V and 7 bases off J, with a span of 11 bases between the germline ends. Measured from the cysteine to the phenylalanine, the CDR3 is 13 residues long. The read is trimmed to its CDR3 DNA, 39 bases read in frame from base 1. The germline V gene (reference sequence) specifies SGHKS as CDR1 and YYEKEE as CDR2. This record belongs to a study of blood T cell repertoires in COVID-19 (dated by TCRdb to about 2020). Regarding the research as a whole: Samples from collaborators originated in the United States, Italy and Spain and spanned both the acute and convalescent phases of COVID-19. The material from the prospective study consisted of cDNA or gDNA derived from T cells, B-cell-depleted T cells, or PBMCs. The dataset comprised deeply sampled blood TCRbeta repertoires from subjects exposed to, actively infected with, or recovered from COVID-19. The repertoires were made available in a free public database intended to serve as a resource for research on the immune response to SARS-CoV-2. The samples were drawn from the first 160 participants of the ongoing ImmuneRACE study and from 950 to 1,500 subjects provided by 6 global collaborators. Sample metadata almost always included a de-identified subject ID, COVID-19 status, age in years and sex. Where available, HLA class I and class II types were taken from metadata supplied by the sample provider and were not determined by assay-based typing. Summary of the overall study and its limitations: How much clinical and demographic metadata was included differed by source and by participant, and the metadata was provided uncurated.

The chain is assembled from TRBV5-5 and TRBJ1-1, with no confident D gene call. Source material: peripheral blood. The sequence derives from a man aged 25-40 years with COVID-19, enrolled during active disease. The DNA reads as follows: TGTGCCAGCAGCTTGCGTCTATACGGTGAAGCTTTCTTT. Its protein is CASSLRLYGEAFF.